This TCR beta chain derives from a study of CD8 T cells in ankylosing spondylitis. Study-level findings and limits: A motif of 7 to 9 highly homologous TCR beta variants was seen as apparently characteristic of ankylosing spondylitis blood.

This clonotype came up a few times. The antigen remains undetermined. With V trimmed by 5 bases and J by 2 bases, 11 bases remained unmatched. CDR3 size: 16 residues. Germline-derived CDR1 and CDR2 are DFQATT and SNEGSKA (reference sequence). TCRdb re-called the 5' RACE reads through MiXCR, storing one row per CDR3 protein. The repertoire includes 750,000 to 850,000 distinct CDR3 sequences, around 11% of them detected once, and approximately 0.51% sits in the top ten. The sample comprised blood, either unsorted or a sorted T cell fraction (not recorded which). This chain joins TRBV20-1 and TRBJ2-5; 10 bases line up with TRBD2. The receptor was isolated from a male donor with ankylosing spondylitis. The CDR3 is CSAGVSSGGQQETQYF. The CDR3 nucleotides are TGCAGTGCTGGCGTCTCTAGCGGGGGCCAACAAGAGACCCAGTACTTC.